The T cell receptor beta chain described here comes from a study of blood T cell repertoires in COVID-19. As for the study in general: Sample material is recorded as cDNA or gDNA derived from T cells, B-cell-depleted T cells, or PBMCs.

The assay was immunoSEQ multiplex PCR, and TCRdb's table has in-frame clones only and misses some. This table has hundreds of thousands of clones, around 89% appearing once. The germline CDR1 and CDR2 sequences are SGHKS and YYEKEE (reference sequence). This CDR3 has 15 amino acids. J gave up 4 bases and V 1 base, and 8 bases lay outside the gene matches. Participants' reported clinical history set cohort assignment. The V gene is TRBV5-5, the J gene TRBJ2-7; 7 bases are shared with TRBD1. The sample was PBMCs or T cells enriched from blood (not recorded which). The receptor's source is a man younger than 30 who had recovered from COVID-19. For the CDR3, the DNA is TGTGCCAGCAGCTTGACCTGGGACAGACCTTACGAGCAGTACTTC. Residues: CASSLTWDRPYEQYF.